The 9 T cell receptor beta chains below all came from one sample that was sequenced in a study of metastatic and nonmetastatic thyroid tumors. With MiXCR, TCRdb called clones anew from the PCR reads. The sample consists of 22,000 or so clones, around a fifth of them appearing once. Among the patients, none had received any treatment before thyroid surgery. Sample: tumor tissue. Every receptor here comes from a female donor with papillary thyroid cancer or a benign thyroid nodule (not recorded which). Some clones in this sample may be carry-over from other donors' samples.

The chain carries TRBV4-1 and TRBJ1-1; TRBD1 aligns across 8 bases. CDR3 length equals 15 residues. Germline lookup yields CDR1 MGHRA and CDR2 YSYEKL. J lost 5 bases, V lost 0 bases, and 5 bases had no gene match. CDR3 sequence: CASSQDQGARTEAFF. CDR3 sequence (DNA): TGCGCCAGCAGCCAAGATCAGGGGGCGAGAACTGAAGCTTTCTTT.

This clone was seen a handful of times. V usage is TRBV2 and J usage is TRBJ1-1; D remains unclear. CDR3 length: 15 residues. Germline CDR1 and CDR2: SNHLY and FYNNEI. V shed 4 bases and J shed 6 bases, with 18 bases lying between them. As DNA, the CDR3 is TGTGCCAGCAGTGGGCCTCGGGGAGGCATGGCTGAAGCTTTCTTT. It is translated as CASSGPRGGMAEAFF. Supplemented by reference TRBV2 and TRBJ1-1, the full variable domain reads EPEVTQTPSHQVTQMGQEVILRCVPISNHLYFYWYRQILGQKVEFLVSFYNNEISEKSEIFDDQFSVERPDGSNFTLKIRSTKLEDSAMYFCASSGPRGGMAEAFFGQGTRLTVV.

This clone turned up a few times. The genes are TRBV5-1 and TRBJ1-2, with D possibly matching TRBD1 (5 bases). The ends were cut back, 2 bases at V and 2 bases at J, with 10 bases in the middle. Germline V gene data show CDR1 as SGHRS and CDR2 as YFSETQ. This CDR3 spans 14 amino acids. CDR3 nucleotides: TGCGCCAGCAGCTTCTTACAGGCGAACTATGGCTACACCTTC. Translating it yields CASSFLQANYGYTF.

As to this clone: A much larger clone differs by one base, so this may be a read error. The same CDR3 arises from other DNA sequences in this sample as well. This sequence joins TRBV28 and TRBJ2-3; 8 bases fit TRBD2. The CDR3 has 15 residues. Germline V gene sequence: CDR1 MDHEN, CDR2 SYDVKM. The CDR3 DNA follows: TGTGCCAGCAGTCAGCGGGAGCGAGGCACTGATACGCAGTATTTT. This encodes CASSQRERGTDTQYF.

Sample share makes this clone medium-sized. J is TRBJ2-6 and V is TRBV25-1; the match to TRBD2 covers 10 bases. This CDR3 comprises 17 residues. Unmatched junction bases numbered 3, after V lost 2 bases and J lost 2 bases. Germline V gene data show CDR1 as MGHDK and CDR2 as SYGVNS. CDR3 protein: CASSERLAGAGANVLTF. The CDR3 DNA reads TGTGCCAGCAGTGAAAGGCTAGCGGGAGCTGGGGCCAACGTCCTGACTTTC.

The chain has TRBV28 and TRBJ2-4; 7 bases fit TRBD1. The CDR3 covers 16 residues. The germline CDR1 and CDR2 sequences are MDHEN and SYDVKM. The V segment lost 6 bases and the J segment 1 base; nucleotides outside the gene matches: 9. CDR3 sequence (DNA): TGTGCCAGCAGCCGACAGGGTATCGGGGCCAAAAACATTCAGTACTTC. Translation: CASSRQGIGAKNIQYF.

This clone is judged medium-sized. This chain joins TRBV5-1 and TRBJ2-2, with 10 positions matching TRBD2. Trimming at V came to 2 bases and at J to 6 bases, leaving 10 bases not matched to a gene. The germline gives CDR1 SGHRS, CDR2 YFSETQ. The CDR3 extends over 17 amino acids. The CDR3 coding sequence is TGCGCCAGCAGCTTCCCCTCTAGCGGGAGCCTCGCCGGGGAGCTGTTTTTT. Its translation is CASSFPSSGSLAGELFF.

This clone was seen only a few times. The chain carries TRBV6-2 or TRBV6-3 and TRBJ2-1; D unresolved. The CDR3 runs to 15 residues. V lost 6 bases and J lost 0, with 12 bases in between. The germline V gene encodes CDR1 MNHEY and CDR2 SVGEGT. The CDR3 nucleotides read TGTGCCAGCAGCCAAAGACAAAGCTCCTACAATGAGCAGTTCTTC. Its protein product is CASSQRQSSYNEQFF.

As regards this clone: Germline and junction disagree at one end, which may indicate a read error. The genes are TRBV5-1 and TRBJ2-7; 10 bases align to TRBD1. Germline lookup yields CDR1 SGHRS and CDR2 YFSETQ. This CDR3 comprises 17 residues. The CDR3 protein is CASSLRAGQGELYEQCF. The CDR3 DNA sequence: TGCGCCAGCAGCTTGAGGGCCGGACAGGGGGAGCTTTACGAGCAGTGCTTC.